This T cell receptor (beta chain) was documented in a study of molecular identifiers for immune sequencing clone quantification. This clonotype was picked up many times. The CDR3 runs 14 residues. Trimming pared 5 bases from V and 9 bases from J, leaving 20 bases between. Germline lookup yields CDR1 SGHTA and CDR2 FQGNSA. TCRdb ran MiXCR on the PCR reads and lists one entry per CDR3 protein. This repertoire shows around 460,000 distinct CDR3 sequences, approximately 25% found once; its top ten account for around 0.79%. This chain connects TRBV7-2 to TRBJ2-7; no reliable D call. The clonotype comes from a human donor in good health. Some libraries in this study had Jurkat cell RNA spiked in. The sequencing sample was made of naive CD8+ T cells from blood, with Jurkat cell RNA spiked in. Subset described: FACS-sorted CD8+CD4-CCR7+CD45RA+ naive T cells. The CDR3, as DNA: TGTGCCAGCAGCCCCACGGTAATGGTCTTGTGGCAGTACTTC. This translates into CASSPTVMVLWQYF.